The present TCR beta chain was sequenced within a study of shared clonotypes between healthy human individuals. The study, taken as a whole, reports: A limitation of the genetic and exposure-history diversity represented arose from few donors.

The CDR3 has 11 residues. The V and J ends lost 7 bases and 5 bases respectively, with 11 bases between them. Germline V gives CDR1 DFQATT, CDR2 SNEGSKA (reference sequence). TCRdb's table, derived via immunoSEQ multiplex PCR, lists solely in-frame clones and lacks some. Altogether about 2 million clones are present, roughly 95% being singletons, with the ten largest covering around 0.13%. About this clone: The antigen remains unidentified.

This chain connects TRBV20-1 to TRBJ2-5, with D uncertain. The TCR originated in a man in his late teens or twenties in good health. The sequenced sample consisted of naive CD4+ T cells sorted from blood. Subset denoted: CD45RA+ positively selected. CDR3 amino acids: CSGFLNETQYF. CDR3 coding DNA: TGCAGTGGTTTCCTAAACGAGACCCAGTACTTC.